Below, 18 T cell receptor beta chains from the same sample are listed, as sequenced in a study of cytomegalovirus exposure and HLA in healthy donors. The method was immunoSEQ multiplex PCR; TCRdb's version includes in-frame clones alone and lacks a portion of them. The data hold some 250,000 clones, with 90% observed a single time. Sequencing input: PBMCs. These receptors all come from a woman between 18 and 29 years old in good health and CMV-seronegative.

The gene calls are TRBV4-1 and TRBJ1-5; TRBD1 aligns across 9 bases. V lost 4 bases and J lost 5; bases outside the gene matches: 24. The V gene's germline CDR1 is MGHRA and CDR2 YSYEKL. The CDR3 sequence is 21 residues long. DNA for the CDR3: TGCGCCAGCAGCCTTTTACCCCCCTCCGCCGGGACAGGGAGGATTTATCAGCCCCAGCATTTT. Residues: CASSLLPPSAGTGRIYQPQHF.

V is TRBV18 and J is TRBJ1-2; 8 nucleotides match TRBD1. The CDR3 runs 16 residues. Germline V CDR1 and CDR2: KGHSH, LQKENI. V trimming: 1 base; J trimming: 2 bases; junction bases outside the gene matches: 6. The CDR3 loop reads CASSPRWTGQNYGYTF. The CDR3, as DNA: TGTGCCAGCTCACCACGGTGGACAGGGCAGAACTATGGCTACACCTTC.

The chain is built from TRBV5-1 and TRBJ2-1; a weak D match, TRBD1 (6 bases). Trimming took off 4 bases at V and 4 bases at J, with 12 bases between the two ends. This CDR3 contains 14 residues. CDR1 SGHRS and CDR2 YFSETQ come from the germline V gene. Here the CDR3 reads CASSASTGYNEQFF. CDR3 sequence (DNA): TGCGCCAGCAGCGCATCGACAGGATACAATGAGCAGTTCTTC.

CDR3 sequence: CASSQEHRVASYEQYF. The CDR3 DNA reads as TGCGCCAGCAGCCAGGAGCACAGGGTCGCTAGCTACGAGCAGTACTTC. The gene calls are TRBV4-3 and TRBJ2-7, with TRBD1 as a possible D gene (6 bases). The V gene's germline CDR1 is LGHNA and CDR2 YSLEER. The CDR3 sequence is 16 residues long. V shed 3 bases and J shed 3 bases, with 18 bases lying between them.

This sequence joins TRBV6-1 and TRBJ1-2, with 7 nucleotides matching TRBD1. V trimming: 3 bases; J trimming: 4 bases; junction bases outside the gene matches: 5. Germline CDR1 is MNHNS and CDR2 is SASEGT. The length of the CDR3 is 14 residues. This CDR3 reads CASSEAGGFYGYTF. CDR3 bases: TGTGCCAGCAGTGAGGCAGGGGGATTCTATGGCTACACCTTC.

The gene calls are TRBV7-9 and TRBJ1-6; 8 bases line up with TRBD1. The CDR3 has 19 amino acids. Germline lookup yields CDR1 SEHNR and CDR2 FQNEAQ (reference sequence). J lost 8 bases, V lost 2 bases, and 17 bases had no gene match. The chain's CDR3 is CASSLTIRTGSFFDSPLHF. In DNA form, the CDR3 reads TGTGCCAGCAGCTTAACGATTAGGACAGGGTCTTTCTTCGATTCACCCCTCCACTTT.

The J gene is TRBJ2-5, the V gene TRBV6-5, with D possibly TRBD2 on 5 matching bases. The V gene lost 5 bases and the J gene lost 12 bases, with 19 bases spanning the gap. CDR1 MNHEY and CDR2 SVGAGI come from the germline V gene. This CDR3 contains 13 residues. CDR3 region: CASSTYGNWPKYF. In nucleotides, the CDR3 is TGTGCCAGCAGTACATACGGGAACTGGCCGAAGTACTTC.

The chain employs TRBV2 and TRBJ2-2, with a weak D call TRBD2 (7 bases). The germline gives CDR1 SNHLY, CDR2 FYNNEI. The CDR3 has 16 residues. Trimming pared 1 base from V and 5 bases from J, leaving 14 bases between. DNA for the CDR3: TGTGCCAGCAGTGAAGGGGCGGCGGGGGCTACCGGGGAGCTGTTTTTT. This encodes CASSEGAAGATGELFF.

The chain links TRBV14 to TRBJ2-7; perhaps TRBD1 as D (6 bases). Trimming left V 0 bases short and J 0 bases short, with 6 bases between. Looked up from germline, CDR1 is SGHDN and CDR2 is FVKESK. The CDR3 length is 14 residues. This CDR3 is CASSQEDSSYEQYF. The CDR3 coding sequence is TGTGCCAGCAGCCAAGAGGACAGCTCCTACGAGCAGTACTTC.

V usage is TRBV7-9 and J usage is TRBJ2-5; TRBD2 might be the D (5 bases). The germline V gene has CDR1 SEHNR and CDR2 FQNEAQ (reference sequence). The CDR3 has 13 residues. V was shortened by 5 bases and J by 4 bases, with 11 bases between the two germline ends. DNA of the CDR3: TGTGCCAGCAGCCCAGTGGGGAGAGAGACCCAGTACTTC. It yields the protein CASSPVGRETQYF.

The chain carries TRBV11-2 and TRBJ1-2; no firm D call. From germline, CDR1 is SGHAT and CDR2 FQNNGV. V lost 5 bases to trimming and J lost 6 bases, with 13 bases between them. The CDR3 runs 13 residues. The chain's CDR3 is CASSPGAWDGYTF. The DNA for the CDR3 is TGTGCCAGCAGCCCAGGTGCTTGGGATGGCTACACCTTC.

The chain combines TRBV6-4 with TRBJ2-2, with a tentative D call TRBD2 (6 bases). Trimming took off 3 bases at V and 0 bases at J, with 8 bases between the two ends. The CDR3 spans 15 residues. Germline CDR1 and CDR2: MRHNA and SNTAGT. CDR3 region: CASSEDYSNTGELFF. The CDR3 nucleotides read TGTGCCAGCAGTGAGGACTACTCGAACACCGGGGAGCTGTTTTTT.

This clone was observed a single time. This chain uses TRBV5-6 with TRBJ2-2; D is possibly TRBD2 (6 bases). Germline CDR1 is SGHDT and CDR2 is YYEEEE. The CDR3 is 16 amino acids. With 3 bases removed from V and 8 bases from J, the gap between germline ends came to 20 bases. The DNA for the CDR3 is TGTGCCAGCAGCTCCAGGGCCCGCGGGACGACTGGGGAGCTGTTTTTT. This encodes CASSSRARGTTGELFF. Based on the CDR3 plus reference TRBV5-6 and TRBJ2-2, the full variable domain is DAGVTQSPTHLIKTRGQQVTLRCSPKSGHDTVSWYQQALGQGPQFIFQYYEEEERQRGNFPDRFSGHQFPNYSSELNVNALLLGDSALYLCASSSRARGTTGELFFGEGSRLTVL.

The rearrangement uses TRBV7-6 and TRBJ2-1, with 7 positions matching TRBD1. Germline CDR1 is SGHVS and CDR2 is FNYEAQ. The trim removed 5 bases at V and 3 bases at J, leaving 7 bases unmatched. This CDR3 region has 15 residues. As DNA, the CDR3 is TGTGCCAGCAGCGAGACAGGGTGGGACTACAATGAGCAGTTCTTC. Its protein is CASSETGWDYNEQFF.

The CDR3 protein is CASSQEGVGSNYGYTF. For the CDR3, the DNA is TGCGCCAGCAGCCAAGAAGGGGTCGGGAGTAACTATGGCTACACCTTC. The chain uses TRBV4-1 and TRBJ1-2, with D perhaps matching TRBD1 (5 bases). Germline CDR1 reads MGHRA; CDR2 reads YSYEKL. This CDR3 is 16 amino acids long. Trimming pared 0 bases from V and 1 base from J, leaving 12 bases between.

V gene TRBV4-1 combines with J gene TRBJ2-7; 14 nucleotides agree with TRBD2. In germline, CDR1 is MGHRA, CDR2 YSYEKL. V trimming: 4 bases; J trimming: 5 bases; junction bases outside the gene matches: 10. The length of the CDR3 is 17 residues. Here the CDR3 DNA reads TGCGCCAGCAGCCCTGGGGGACTAGCGGGGGAGACGAACGAGCAGTACGTC. This encodes CASSPGGLAGETNEQYV.

This clone occurred once. V usage is TRBV5-1 and J usage is TRBJ2-5; 7 bases agree with TRBD2. The trim removed 2 bases at V and 3 bases at J, leaving 7 bases unmatched. Germline V CDR1 and CDR2: SGHRS, YFSETQ. This CDR3 contains 15 residues. For the CDR3, the DNA is TGCGCCAGCAGCTTTTCTCCCAGCGGGGAAGAGACCCAGTACTTC. Protein sequence: CASSFSPSGEETQYF.

This clone has a single count. The chain couples TRBV7-2 to TRBJ1-5; the D gene is possibly TRBD1 (6 bases). V was cut by 1 base and J by 15 bases, with 16 bases left in between. Germline V gene data show CDR1 as SGHTA and CDR2 as FQGNSA. The CDR3 totals 13 residues. The CDR3 bases are TGTGCCAGCAGCTTAGACAGGGAGTCCGCTCGGCATTTT. It translates to CASSLDRESARHF.